Below are 17 T cell receptor beta chains sequenced from a single sample in a study of blood T cell repertoires in COVID-19. Produced via immunoSEQ multiplex PCR; TCRdb's table is partial and in-frame only. Found here are over 85,000 clones, 70% to 90% of them singletons; the top ten hold about 4.2%. Specimen: peripheral blood. All receptors come from a man aged 65-85 years with acute or convalescent COVID-19.

V is TRBV30 and J is TRBJ1-1, with D maybe TRBD1 (5 bases). This CDR3 region has 12 residues. Germline loops: CDR1 GTSNPN, CDR2 SVGIG (reference sequence). V gave up 6 bases and J gave up 2 bases, with 10 bases separating them. The chain's CDR3 is CACGAANTEAFF. For the CDR3, the DNA is TGTGCCTGTGGGGCAGCAAACACTGAAGCTTTCTTT.

This chain joins TRBV6-1 and TRBJ2-3; TRBD2 matches 8 bases. The CDR3 totals 15 residues. V shed 3 bases, J shed 5 bases, and the junction held 7 bases outside the gene matches. Germline CDR1 MNHNS, CDR2 SASEGT. CDR3 amino acids: CASSEKAGGGDTQYF. Here the CDR3 DNA reads TGTGCCAGCAGTGAGAAGGCGGGGGGTGGAGATACGCAGTATTTT.

This chain joins TRBV5-1 and TRBJ1-2, with D hard to call. CDR1 and CDR2 (germline): SGHRS, YFSETQ. The CDR3 contains 13 residues. V lost 3 bases to trimming and J lost 0 bases, with 6 bases between them. This CDR3 reads CASSSTSNYGYTF. The CDR3 nucleotides read TGCGCCAGCAGCTCGACATCTAACTATGGCTACACCTTC.

The rearrangement uses TRBV7-2 and TRBJ1-1; 10 bases map to TRBD1. The CDR3 totals 14 residues. The germline gives CDR1 SGHTA, CDR2 FQGNSA. Trimming cost V 5 bases and J 8 bases; bases outside gene matches: 8. The CDR3 bases are TGTGCCAGCAGCCCCAGACAGGGGGCGAGGGAAGCTTTCTTT. Its protein product is CASSPRQGAREAFF.

The chain couples TRBV5-8 to TRBJ2-5; perhaps TRBD2 as D (6 bases). This CDR3 is built from 14 residues. The V gene lost 4 bases and the J gene lost 3 bases, with 13 bases spanning the gap. From germline, CDR1 is SGHTS and CDR2 YDEGEE. The CDR3 DNA sequence: TGTGCCAGCAGCCAGCGGACGGGAGAAGAGACCCAGTACTTC. It encodes CASSQRTGEETQYF.

The chain has TRBV28 and TRBJ1-2; 9 positions agree with TRBD1. The CDR3 consists of 15 residues. The germline CDR1 and CDR2 sequences are MDHEN and SYDVKM. The trim removed 3 bases at V and 11 bases at J, leaving 13 bases unmatched. CDR3 nucleotide sequence: TGTGCCAGCAGTTTCCAGGACAGGGGAGGGGTCTCGTACACCTTC. It is translated as CASSFQDRGGVSYTF.

This chain uses TRBV30 with TRBJ2-7, with 9 positions matching TRBD1. CDR3 length equals 12 residues. The junction had 3 bases not matched to a gene; V was cut back by 3 bases and J by 6 bases. CDR1 and CDR2 (germline): GTSNPN, SVGIG (reference sequence). Here the CDR3 DNA reads TGTGCCTGGAGGCAGGGACAGGGCGAGCAGTACTTC. Its translation: CAWRQGQGEQYF.

The V call is TRBV6-5, the J call TRBJ1-2; tentatively, D is TRBD1 (6 bases). V was shortened by 4 bases and J by 6 bases, with 21 bases between the two germline ends. The CDR3 runs 16 residues. Germline CDR1 is MNHEY and CDR2 is SVGAGI. Written as DNA, the CDR3 is TGTGCCAGCAGTTGGGGTGCTCCAGGGGAAGGAAATGGCTACACCTTC. Translation gives CASSWGAPGEGNGYTF.

The chain couples TRBV18 to TRBJ2-5; D is perhaps TRBD1 (6 bases). The CDR3 runs to 15 residues. Germline V gene lookup returns CDR1 KGHSH and CDR2 LQKENI. Trimming cost V 6 bases and J 5 bases, with 19 bases left between them. CDR3 DNA sequence: TGTGCCAGCTCGGTCGAACCAAAGGGGGAGGAGACCCAGTACTTC. Its translation: CASSVEPKGEETQYF.

This clone was observed at least ten times. V and J are TRBV4-1 and TRBJ2-3; 14 bases fit TRBD2. CDR1 and CDR2 (germline): MGHRA, YSYEKL. The CDR3 has 18 residues. Trimming cost V 6 bases and J 1 base; bases outside gene matches: 9. The CDR3 DNA sequence: TGCGCCAGCAGGCAGACTAGCGGGGGGGCCGTCGGCACAGATACGCAGTATTTT. This codes for CASRQTSGGAVGTDTQYF.

The gene calls are TRBV5-1 and TRBJ2-7; D possibly corresponds to TRBD1 (6 bases). Germline assignment: CDR1 SGHRS and CDR2 YFSETQ. The CDR3 contains 15 residues. Trimming removed 1 base from V and 0 bases from J, with 11 bases in between. The CDR3 loop reads CASSLRQDSSYEQYV. DNA for the CDR3: TGCGCCAGCAGCTTGAGGCAGGACAGCTCCTACGAGCAGTACGTC.

The rearrangement uses TRBV28 and TRBJ1-2; 10 nucleotides agree with TRBD1. Germline V gene data show CDR1 as MDHEN and CDR2 as SYDVKM. The CDR3 covers 15 residues. The V segment lost 3 bases and the J segment 1 base; nucleotides outside the gene matches: 2. The CDR3 nucleotides are TGTGCCAGCAGTTTTGGGGACAGGGGTAACTATGGCTACACCTTC. This sequence encodes CASSFGDRGNYGYTF.

This chain uses TRBV10-2 with TRBJ2-5; 7 nucleotides agree with TRBD1. This CDR3 comprises 13 residues. V was clipped by 2 bases and J by 5 bases; unmatched bases: 2. CDR1 is WSHSY and CDR2 is SAAADI in the germline V gene. Written as DNA, the CDR3 is TGCGCCAGCAGTGAGGTGGGACAGGAGACCCAGTACTTC. It translates to CASSEVGQETQYF.

This sequence joins TRBV19 and TRBJ1-2; a weak D match, TRBD1 (6 bases). The CDR3 length is 12 residues. CDR1 LNHDA and CDR2 SQIVND come from the germline V gene (reference sequence). Trimming left V 11 bases short and J 6 bases short, with 16 bases between. CDR3 bases: TGTGCCTCAGTAGCAGGGGCCCATGGCTACACCTTC. The encoded protein is CASVAGAHGYTF.

J is TRBJ1-6 and V is TRBV5-4; 8 bases agree with TRBD1. CDR1 and CDR2 (germline): SGHNT, YYREEE (reference sequence). V lost 4 bases to trimming and J lost 7 bases; unmatched junction nucleotides: 7. The length of the CDR3 is 15 residues. The CDR3 DNA is TGTGCCAGCAGCGGACCGGGACAGGTGAATTCACCCCTCCACTTT. Translated, it gives CASSGPGQVNSPLHF.

The chain uses TRBV5-4 and TRBJ1-2; 8 bases are shared with TRBD1. Germline values: CDR1 SGHNT, CDR2 YYREEE (reference sequence). The CDR3 has 12 amino acids. V lost 4 bases and J lost 14; bases outside the gene matches: 10. CDR3 amino acids: CASSIEGTGRTF. CDR3 DNA sequence: TGTGCCAGCAGCATAGAAGGGACAGGAAGAACCTTC.

The chain couples TRBV6-6 to TRBJ1-1; D is ambiguous. V was shortened by 2 bases and J by 0 bases, with 13 bases between the two germline ends. The germline V gene encodes CDR1 MNHNY and CDR2 SVGAGI (reference sequence). This CDR3 is 16 amino acids long. The CDR3, as DNA: TGTGCCAGCAGTTACCCAATGACGGGTTTGAACACTGAAGCTTTCTTT. Its protein is CASSYPMTGLNTEAFF.